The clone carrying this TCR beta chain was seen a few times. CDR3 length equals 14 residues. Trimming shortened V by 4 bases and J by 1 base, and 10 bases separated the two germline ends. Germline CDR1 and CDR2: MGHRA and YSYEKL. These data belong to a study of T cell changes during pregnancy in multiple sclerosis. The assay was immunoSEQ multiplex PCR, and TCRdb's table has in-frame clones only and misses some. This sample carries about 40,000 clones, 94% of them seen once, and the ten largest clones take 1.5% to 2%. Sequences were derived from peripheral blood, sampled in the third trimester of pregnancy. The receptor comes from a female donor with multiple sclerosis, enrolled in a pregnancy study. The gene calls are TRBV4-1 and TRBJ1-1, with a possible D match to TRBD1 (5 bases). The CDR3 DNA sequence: TGCGCCAGCAGCCTGCCCGACAGGAACACTGAAGCTTTCTTT. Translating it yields CASSLPDRNTEAFF.